What follows are 19 T cell receptor beta chains derived from one specimen sequenced in a study of blood T cell repertoires in COVID-19. Using immunoSEQ multiplex PCR, the repertoire was profiled, and TCRdb retains in-frame clones only, with some absent. Here the sample spans roughly 53,000 clones, around 80% being singletons. The specimen sequenced was peripheral blood. The receptors originated from a human donor in a cohort sampled during active COVID-19.

This clone was counted a single time. The chain joins TRBV9 to TRBJ2-3; 7 bases agree with TRBD1. The CDR3 sequence is 16 residues long. The V gene's germline CDR1 is SGDLS and CDR2 YYNGEE. Germline trimming cut 0 bases from V and 9 bases from J; bases unmatched to any gene: 13. CDR3 in amino acids: CASSVADRVEVGTQYF. CDR3 DNA: TGTGCCAGCAGCGTAGCTGACAGGGTCGAGGTAGGCACGCAGTATTTT.

The chain combines TRBV7-2 with TRBJ2-7; 10 bases agree with TRBD2. Per the germline V gene, CDR1 is SGHTA and CDR2 is FQGNSA. This CDR3 is 13 amino acids long. V dropped 2 bases and J dropped 10; count of bases not matched to a gene: 5. CDR3 residues: CASSLSGGAPQYF. CDR3 nucleotides: TGTGCCAGCAGCTTAAGCGGGGGGGCCCCCCAGTACTTC.

The J gene is TRBJ2-1, the V gene TRBV7-9; TRBD2 matches at 7 bases. J lost 3 bases, V lost 2 bases, and 4 bases had no gene match. Germline values: CDR1 SEHNR, CDR2 FQNEAQ (reference sequence). CDR3 length: 15 residues. The CDR3 DNA follows: TGTGCCAGCAGCTTACCTAGCGGCAACTACAATGAGCAGTTCTTC. It yields the protein CASSLPSGNYNEQFF.

Regarding this clone: In the same sample, other DNA sequences code for this CDR3. This chain joins TRBV5-1 and TRBJ1-2; weak D call: TRBD1 (5 bases). Germline assignment: CDR1 SGHRS and CDR2 YFSETQ. V was shortened by 0 bases and J by 2 bases, with 5 bases between the two germline ends. The CDR3 sequence is 13 residues long. CDR3 sequence reads: CASSLAGNYGYTF. Written as DNA, the CDR3 is TGCGCCAGCAGCTTGGCAGGGAACTATGGCTACACCTTC.

V and J are TRBV6-4 and TRBJ1-5; 9 bases align to TRBD1. V lost 5 bases, J lost 10 bases, and 6 bases stayed unmatched. In germline, CDR1 is MRHNA, CDR2 SNTAGT. CDR3 size: 13 residues. The CDR3 loop reads CASSPGQGLPQHF. The CDR3, as DNA: TGTGCCAGCAGTCCGGGACAGGGACTTCCCCAGCATTTT.

This chain joins TRBV5-5 and TRBJ2-1; 9 bases match TRBD2. This CDR3 has 16 residues. Per germline, CDR1 SGHKS and CDR2 YYEKEE (reference sequence). V lost 2 bases, J lost 5 bases, and 8 bases stayed unmatched. CDR3 loop: CASSFLPGLANNEQFF. In DNA, the CDR3 is TGTGCCAGCAGCTTTCTTCCGGGACTAGCTAACAATGAGCAGTTCTTC.

This clone was counted between two and nine times. V is TRBV5-5 and J is TRBJ1-5; D might be TRBD1 (6 bases). This CDR3 has 15 amino acids. Trimming removed 0 bases at V and 2 bases at J, with 9 bases between. Germline CDR1 SGHKS, CDR2 YYEKEE (reference sequence). CDR3 sequence: CASSLGQGRNQPQHF. Here the CDR3 DNA reads TGTGCCAGCAGCTTGGGTCAGGGGCGCAATCAGCCCCAGCATTTT.

The chain uses TRBV24-1 and TRBJ2-1, with D unresolved. CDR3 length equals 12 residues. Germline V gene data show CDR1 as KGHDR and CDR2 as SFDVKD. V lost 6 bases, J lost 9 bases, and 11 bases lay in between. The CDR3 loop is CATSRLASEQFF. Written as DNA, the CDR3 is TGTGCCACCAGTAGATTAGCCAGTGAGCAGTTCTTC.

V gene TRBV4-2 combines with J gene TRBJ2-1; 8 bases line up with TRBD2. CDR1 and CDR2 from the germline V gene are LGHNA and YNFKEQ. J gave up 8 bases and V 4 bases, and 7 bases lay outside the gene matches. The CDR3 contains 14 residues. This CDR3 reads CASSPNGRGHEQFF. The CDR3 DNA reads TGTGCCAGCAGCCCTAACGGGAGGGGCCATGAGCAGTTCTTC.

The J gene is TRBJ2-1, the V gene TRBV5-5; D gene uncertain. Trimming pared 4 bases from V and 1 base from J, leaving 15 bases between. Germline V gene lookup returns CDR1 SGHKS and CDR2 YYEKEE (reference sequence). The CDR3 spans 16 residues. The CDR3 spells CASSVTGLISYNEQFF. The CDR3 DNA is TGTGCCAGCAGCGTTACCGGTCTTATTTCCTACAATGAGCAGTTCTTC.

V gene TRBV2 combines with J gene TRBJ1-2; tentative D call: TRBD1 (5 bases). The V gene lost 5 bases and the J gene lost 1 base, with 8 bases spanning the gap. The CDR3 consists of 13 residues. CDR1 is SNHLY and CDR2 is FYNNEI in the germline V gene. CDR3 sequence (DNA): TGTGCCAGCAGTCCAGACAGTAACTATGGCTACACCTTC. Its translation is CASSPDSNYGYTF.

V gene TRBV6-5 combines with J gene TRBJ1-2; 12 positions match TRBD1. Germline-derived CDR1 and CDR2 are MNHEY and SVGAGI. V was clipped by 6 bases and J by 2 bases; unmatched bases: 4. The CDR3 contains 15 residues. In DNA, the CDR3 is TGTGCCAGCAGGCCGGGACAGGGGGCAAACTATGGCTACACCTTC. This sequence encodes CASRPGQGANYGYTF.

V and J are TRBV7-2 and TRBJ2-5; 10 nucleotides align to TRBD2. The germline V gene has CDR1 SGHTA and CDR2 FQGNSA. V lost 4 bases and J lost 5; bases outside the gene matches: 10. The CDR3 is 16 amino acids. CDR3 in amino acids: CASSYERGGGKETQYF. The CDR3 DNA reads TGTGCCAGCAGCTACGAGCGGGGGGGCGGGAAGGAGACCCAGTACTTC.

This clone was found a few times. CDR3 nucleotides: TGTGCCAGCAGCTTAGTTGGCAGGGTAGGTGGCTACACCTTC. As protein: CASSLVGRVGGYTF. This sequence joins TRBV7-2 and TRBJ1-2; maybe TRBD1 (5 bases). The CDR3 consists of 14 residues. Germline V CDR1 and CDR2: SGHTA, FQGNSA. The V end was cut by 1 base, the J end by 7 bases, with 13 bases between.

The rearrangement uses TRBV7-3 and TRBJ1-1, with D possibly TRBD1 on 6 matching bases. Germline V gene lookup returns CDR1 SGHTA and CDR2 FQGTGA. The CDR3 is 15 residues long. V was shortened by 5 bases and J by 1 base, with 14 bases between the two germline ends. CDR3 in DNA: TGTGCCAGCAGCATTTTTGGACAGCCGAACACTGAAGCTTTCTTT. Translating it yields CASSIFGQPNTEAFF.

This clone showed up many times. V is TRBV6-5 and J is TRBJ2-3; 7 nucleotides align to TRBD1. Germline V lookup: CDR1 MNHEY, CDR2 SVGAGI. This CDR3 is 16 amino acids long. V was clipped by 0 bases and J by 2 bases; unmatched bases: 5. The CDR3 sequence is CASSYSQDRLTDTQYF. CDR3 sequence (DNA): TGTGCCAGCAGTTACTCACAGGACAGGCTCACAGATACGCAGTATTTT.

This chain links TRBV18 with TRBJ2-5; 9 bases align to TRBD1. V lost 6 bases to trimming and J lost 1 base; unmatched junction nucleotides: 6. There are 15 residues in the CDR3. Germline lookup yields CDR1 KGHSH and CDR2 LQKENI. CDR3 in DNA: TGTGCCAGCTCCCTGGACAGGGGTACCCAAGAGACCCAGTACTTC. Translating gives CASSLDRGTQETQYF.

This rearrangement joins TRBV5-6 to TRBJ1-3; a possible D gene is TRBD1 (5 bases). Germline CDR1 SGHDT, CDR2 YYEEEE. The CDR3 consists of 14 residues. Trimming pared 0 bases from V and 6 bases from J, leaving 10 bases between. CDR3 amino acids: CASSLGGAVNTIYF. CDR3 bases: TGTGCCAGCAGCTTGGGGGGCGCGGTAAACACCATATATTTT.

This chain joins TRBV7-2 and TRBJ1-1, with 9 nucleotides matching TRBD1. The germline V gene encodes CDR1 SGHTA and CDR2 FQGNSA. This CDR3 is built from 16 residues. Trimming cost V 3 bases and J 4 bases; bases outside gene matches: 9. This chain's CDR3 is CASSLVSTGGGTEAFF. DNA of the CDR3: TGTGCCAGCAGCTTGGTTTCTACAGGGGGCGGCACTGAAGCTTTCTTT.